Each of the 31 T cell receptor beta chains below was sequenced from the same sample in a study of blood T cell repertoires in COVID-19. Using immunoSEQ multiplex PCR, the repertoire was profiled, and TCRdb retains in-frame clones only, with some absent. Here the sample spans approximately 34,000 clones, over 75% being singletons. The specimen was peripheral blood. The receptors originated from a human donor in a cohort sampled during active COVID-19.

The V and J genes are TRBV21-1 and TRBJ2-3; TRBD2, the table's D call, was not compared with the DNA. TRBV21-1 is shown as a pseudogene. This CDR3 comprises 16 residues. The CDR3 DNA sequence: TGTGCCAGCAGCAAAGTTAATAAAGAGGGATACGATACGCAGTATTTT. Translation gives CASSKVNKEGYDTQYF.

The J gene is TRBJ2-5, the V gene TRBV5-5, with 8 bases that match TRBD1. This CDR3 spans 15 amino acids. Per the germline V gene, CDR1 is SGHKS and CDR2 is YYEKEE (reference sequence). V lost 3 bases and J lost 4; bases outside the gene matches: 8. This chain's CDR3 is CASSSQGALRETQYF. CDR3 nucleotides: TGTGCCAGCAGCTCCCAGGGGGCGCTTCGAGAGACCCAGTACTTC.

This chain joins TRBV5-6 and TRBJ2-2, with a weak D call TRBD2 (5 bases). The V gene lost 3 bases and the J gene lost 0 bases, with 18 bases spanning the gap. The CDR3 loop spans 18 amino acids. CDR1 SGHDT and CDR2 YYEEEE come from the germline V gene. The CDR3 DNA reads TGTGCCAGCAGCTACCCGGGATCAACAATCGCGAACACCGGGGAGCTGTTTTTT. This codes for CASSYPGSTIANTGELFF.

The chain couples TRBV6-2 or TRBV6-3 to TRBJ1-3; the D gene is possibly TRBD1 (6 bases). V lost 6 bases and J 4 bases, leaving 19 bases between the germline ends. This CDR3 has 16 amino acids. Germline assignment: CDR1 MNHEY and CDR2 SVGEGT. This CDR3 reads CASSRGHPGGGNTIYF. CDR3 coding DNA: TGTGCCAGCAGCCGGGGACACCCCGGAGGAGGAAACACCATATATTTT.

The sample holds one count of this clone. The V call is TRBV25-1, the J call TRBJ1-6; 8 bases agree with TRBD1. CDR3 length: 16 residues. Germline V gene lookup returns CDR1 MGHDK and CDR2 SYGVNS. V lost 8 bases, J lost 8 bases, and 14 bases stayed unmatched. In DNA form, the CDR3 reads TGTGCCAGCTCGAGGGGGGGGGACAGGAGGGATTCACCCCTCCACTTT. Protein product: CASSRGGDRRDSPLHF.

The chain joins TRBV5-1 to TRBJ2-1, with 12 bases fitting TRBD2. The CDR3 runs 15 residues. The V segment lost 1 base and the J segment 9 bases; nucleotides outside the gene matches: 5. Germline V gene lookup returns CDR1 SGHRS and CDR2 YFSETQ. For the CDR3, the DNA is TGCGCCAGCAGCTTGCCTAGCGGGAGGGCCGGTGAGCAGTTCTTC. This sequence encodes CASSLPSGRAGEQFF.

The V and J genes are TRBV5-1 and TRBJ2-3; D ambiguous. The CDR3 loop spans 14 amino acids. The germline V gene has CDR1 SGHRS and CDR2 YFSETQ. V was trimmed by 2 bases and J by 1 base, leaving 8 bases between them. The CDR3 region is CASSFVAGTDTQYF. CDR3 nucleotides: TGCGCCAGCAGCTTCGTTGCGGGCACAGATACGCAGTATTTT. Drawing the rest from reference TRBV5-1 and TRBJ2-3, the complete variable domain is KAGVTQTPRYLIKTRGQQVTLSCSPISGHRSVSWYQQTPGQGLQFLFEYFSETQRNKGNFPGRFSGRQFSNSRSEMNVSTLELGDSALYLCASSFVAGTDTQYFGPGTRLTVL.

This clone turned up a few times. This chain links TRBV7-9 with TRBJ2-1, with TRBD2 matching over 11 bases. The CDR3 runs to 15 residues. Germline V gene sequence: CDR1 SEHNR, CDR2 FQNEAQ (reference sequence). Germline trimming cut 6 bases from V and 6 bases from J; bases unmatched to any gene: 7. The CDR3 region is CASSLGTSGSNEQFF. The CDR3 nucleotides read TGTGCCAGCAGTCTAGGGACTAGCGGATCCAATGAGCAGTTCTTC.

In its sample, this clone was seen once. This sequence joins TRBV18 and TRBJ2-4; 11 nucleotides align to TRBD2. Unmatched junction bases numbered 7, after V lost 3 bases and J lost 3 bases. Germline CDR1 KGHSH, CDR2 LQKENI. This CDR3 is 17 amino acids long. Written as DNA, the CDR3 is TGTGCCAGCTCACCGGGGACTAGCGGTATAATCAAAAACATTCAGTACTTC. This encodes CASSPGTSGIIKNIQYF.

The genes are TRBV28 and TRBJ2-7, with TRBD2 identical over 8 bases. With V trimmed by 1 base and J by 4 bases, 9 bases remained unmatched. Germline V gives CDR1 MDHEN, CDR2 SYDVKM. The CDR3 is 16 amino acids. This chain's CDR3 is CASSLLPGGPKYEQYF. For the CDR3, the DNA is TGTGCCAGCAGTTTATTACCGGGAGGGCCCAAGTACGAGCAGTACTTC.

This clone was detected a few times. The chain couples TRBV28 to TRBJ1-3, with D hard to call. There are 17 residues in the CDR3. Germline V gives CDR1 MDHEN, CDR2 SYDVKM. Trimming left V 6 bases short and J 4 bases short, with 22 bases between. CDR3 bases: TGTGCCAGCAGCCACCCGGCAGCGCCAAGTTCAGGAAACACCATATATTTT. Translating it yields CASSHPAAPSSGNTIYF. Filled out from reference TRBV28 and TRBJ1-3, the complete variable domain reads DVKVTQSSRYLVKRTGEKVFLECVQDMDHENMFWYRQDPGLGLRLIYFSYDVKMKEKGDIPEGYSVSREKKERFSLILESASTNQTSMYLCASSHPAAPSSGNTIYFGEGSWLTVV.

This clone was counted only a few times. The chain couples TRBV7-2 to TRBJ1-2, with D possibly TRBD1 on 6 matching bases. CDR1 is SGHTA, CDR2 FQGNSA, per germline. The CDR3 length is 19 residues. Trimming took off 2 bases at V and 0 bases at J, with 22 bases between the two ends. As DNA, the CDR3 is TGTGCCAGCAGCTTACAGCGGGGGGCAGCTGTAAACTCTAACTATGGCTACACCTTC. Encoded protein: CASSLQRGAAVNSNYGYTF.

The chain couples TRBV5-1 to TRBJ2-3, with TRBD1 identical over 8 bases. This CDR3 region has 16 residues. V was pared by 0 bases and J by 2 bases, with 5 bases of the junction left unmatched. Germline CDR1 SGHRS, CDR2 YFSETQ. CDR3 sequence: CASSLGGQGLTDTQYF. CDR3 bases: TGCGCCAGCAGCTTGGGTGGACAGGGTCTCACAGATACGCAGTATTTT.

The V call is TRBV7-2, the J call TRBJ2-3; 11 bases line up with TRBD2. The J segment lost 2 bases and the V segment lost 5 bases, leaving 6 bases of the junction unmatched. In germline, CDR1 is SGHTA, CDR2 FQGNSA. This CDR3 region has 16 residues. The CDR3 DNA reads as TGTGCCAGCAGCACCCGACTAGCGGGGCTCACAGATACGCAGTATTTT. This gives the protein CASSTRLAGLTDTQYF.

The chain recombines TRBV5-1 with TRBJ2-2, with TRBD1 matching 9 bases. Trimming cost V 3 bases and J 2 bases; bases outside gene matches: 8. This CDR3 region has 17 residues. Germline values: CDR1 SGHRS, CDR2 YFSETQ. The CDR3 DNA sequence: TGCGCCAGCAGCTCTCGGACAGGGGAGATTAACACCGGGGAGCTGTTTTTT. The encoded protein is CASSSRTGEINTGELFF.

This clone turned up a few times. The V gene is TRBV19, the J gene TRBJ1-2, with TRBD1 matching 7 bases. The CDR3 has 14 amino acids. Trimming removed 7 bases from V and 0 bases from J; junction bases left unmatched: 5. In germline, CDR1 is LNHDA, CDR2 SQIVND (reference sequence). CDR3 nucleotides: TGTGCCAGTATGGGACAGACAGCTAACTATGGCTACACCTTC. Translating it yields CASMGQTANYGYTF.

The chain carries TRBV27 and TRBJ2-1; TRBD2 agrees at 7 bases. Germline CDR1 MNHEY, CDR2 SMNVEV (reference sequence). The junction had 7 bases not matched to a gene; V was cut back by 5 bases and J by 3 bases. CDR3 length: 15 amino acids. CDR3: CASSPRAGDYNEQFF. CDR3 nucleotide sequence: TGTGCCAGCAGTCCCCGGGCGGGGGACTACAATGAGCAGTTCTTC.

The V and J genes are TRBV19 and TRBJ2-1; the match to TRBD2 covers 7 bases. The CDR3 loop spans 16 amino acids. Germline-derived CDR1 and CDR2 are LNHDA and SQIVND (reference sequence). J lost 5 bases, V lost 4 bases, and 11 bases had no gene match. The CDR3 DNA is TGTGCCAGTAGTAGGTGGGCGGCTAGCGGACACAATGAGCAGTTCTTC. Protein sequence: CASSRWAASGHNEQFF. Combining the CDR3 with reference TRBV19 and TRBJ2-1 gives the whole variable domain DGGITQSPKYLFRKEGQNVTLSCEQNLNHDAMYWYRQDPGQGLRLIYYSQIVNDFQKGDIAEGYSVSREKKESFPLTVTSAQKNPTAFYLCASSRWAASGHNEQFFGPGTRLTVL.

This rearrangement joins TRBV28 to TRBJ2-4; 10 bases map to TRBD2. V was pared by 2 bases and J by 0 bases, with 4 bases of the junction left unmatched. The CDR3 consists of 17 residues. CDR1 is MDHEN, CDR2 SYDVKM, per germline. The CDR3 DNA sequence: TGTGCCAGCAGTTTAAGCGGGGGGGGACTAGCCAAAAACATTCAGTACTTC. Encoded protein: CASSLSGGGLAKNIQYF.

The rearrangement uses TRBV5-1 and TRBJ2-7, with 10 bases fitting TRBD1. The germline V gene has CDR1 SGHRS and CDR2 YFSETQ. V shed 5 bases and J 5 bases; nucleotides not matched to a gene: 7. The length of the CDR3 is 14 residues. The CDR3 reads CASSSGTGVDEQYF. CDR3 coding DNA: TGCGCCAGCAGTTCCGGGACAGGGGTGGACGAGCAGTACTTC.

This chain links TRBV7-2 with TRBJ2-5, with a possible D match to TRBD2 (7 bases). Germline lookup yields CDR1 SGHTA and CDR2 FQGNSA. This CDR3 is 16 amino acids long. Trimming removed 6 bases from V and 1 base from J, with 18 bases in between. CDR3 bases: TGTGCCAGCAGTCCAGGGTGGCGGGGGCTCCAAGAGACCCAGTACTTC. Encoded protein: CASSPGWRGLQETQYF.

The chain uses TRBV6-2 or TRBV6-3 and TRBJ2-1; TRBD2 is a possible D gene (5 bases). Germline-derived CDR1 and CDR2 are MNHEY and SVGEGT. This CDR3 spans 15 amino acids. V was cut by 2 bases and J by 5 bases, with 13 bases left in between. The CDR3 reads CASSYVLAGDNEQFF. DNA of the CDR3: TGTGCCAGCAGTTACGTTCTGGCCGGGGACAATGAGCAGTTCTTC.

This rearrangement joins TRBV7-2 to TRBJ2-1; TRBD2 matches at 11 bases. The germline V gene has CDR1 SGHTA and CDR2 FQGNSA. The CDR3 is 16 amino acids. The J segment lost 4 bases and the V segment lost 2 bases, leaving 4 bases of the junction unmatched. CDR3 sequence (DNA): TGTGCCAGCAGCTTATCTAGCGGGGGGTCTTACAATGAGCAGTTCTTC. This sequence encodes CASSLSSGGSYNEQFF.

The chain carries TRBV28 and TRBJ2-3; a weak D match, TRBD2 (6 bases). Per the germline V gene, CDR1 is MDHEN and CDR2 is SYDVKM. Trimming left V 8 bases short and J 2 bases short, with 14 bases between. The CDR3 extends over 14 amino acids. The CDR3 DNA sequence: TGTGCCAGCCTCCGGGACTCCTACACAGATACGCAGTATTTT. Protein: CASLRDSYTDTQYF.

This clone was counted a single time. V gene TRBV9 combines with J gene TRBJ2-5; 7 bases line up with TRBD2. This CDR3 spans 14 amino acids. CDR1 is SGDLS, CDR2 YYNGEE, per germline. V gave up 4 bases and J gave up 4 bases; unmatched junction bases: 7. The CDR3 DNA reads as TGTGCCAGCAGCCCGGGGACTACCGGAGAGACCCAGTACTTC. Translating gives CASSPGTTGETQYF.

The chain uses TRBV6-1 and TRBJ2-3, with 8 bases that match TRBD2. The germline V gene has CDR1 MNHNS and CDR2 SASEGT. V was clipped by 6 bases and J by 5 bases; unmatched bases: 7. This CDR3 spans 14 amino acids. CDR3 sequence (DNA): TGTGCCAGCAGGCTCGGGGGGGCCATAGATACGCAGTATTTT. Translated: CASRLGGAIDTQYF.

This sequence joins TRBV15 and TRBJ2-1; D might be TRBD2 (5 bases). This CDR3 has 15 amino acids. Trimming left V 5 bases short and J 4 bases short, with 15 bases between. The V gene's germline CDR1 is LNHNV and CDR2 YYDKDF (reference sequence). In DNA, the CDR3 is TGTGCCACCAGCCAAGAGCCGGGAATTTACAATGAGCAGTTCTTC. Amino acids: CATSQEPGIYNEQFF.

The genes are TRBV5-1 and TRBJ1-5, with 9 bases fitting TRBD1. Per the germline V gene, CDR1 is SGHRS and CDR2 is YFSETQ. This CDR3 is 14 amino acids long. V shed 4 bases and J 5 bases; nucleotides not matched to a gene: 4. The DNA for the CDR3 is TGCGCCAGCAGCCCACGACAGGGGGATCAGCCCCAGCATTTT. It yields the protein CASSPRQGDQPQHF.

The chain combines TRBV3-1 (or the pseudogene TRBV3-2) with TRBJ2-3; 8 nucleotides agree with TRBD2. V shed 0 bases and J 5 bases; nucleotides not matched to a gene: 16. The CDR3 loop spans 19 amino acids. Per germline, CDR1 LGHDT and CDR2 YNNKEL (reference sequence). The DNA for the CDR3 is TGTGCCAGCAGCCAAGATATCGGGAACGGGGGGGCTTTCCTAGATACGCAGTATTTT. Amino acids: CASSQDIGNGGAFLDTQYF.

This clone was seen a few times. The chain employs TRBV2 and TRBJ2-6; unclear D gene. The CDR3 is 15 residues long. Trimming pared 3 bases from V and 0 bases from J, leaving 6 bases between. Germline lookup yields CDR1 SNHLY and CDR2 FYNNEI. The CDR3 DNA reads as TGTGCCAGCAGTGACTGGGCCTCTGGGGCCAACGTCCTGACTTTC. Protein product: CASSDWASGANVLTF.

CDR3 amino acids: CASSTKSNEQFF. The DNA for the CDR3 is TGTGCCAGTAGTACTAAGAGCAATGAGCAGTTCTTC. The chain couples TRBV19 to TRBJ2-1; no clear D gene. Trimming stripped 4 bases from V and 6 bases from J, with 7 bases between. CDR1 and CDR2 (germline): LNHDA, SQIVND (reference sequence). This CDR3 is 12 amino acids long.